What follows is one T cell receptor (beta chain) and its context. The antigen is not known. The data derive from a study of T cells expressing NK-cell markers. Study context: Each TCR beta repertoire originated in sorted T cells that were CD3+CD56+NKG2C+, CD3+CD56+NKG2C- or CD3+CD56-NKG2C+. Study outcomes and limitations: In four donors, these clonotypes also led the CD3+CD56-NKG2C+ fraction.

TCRdb re-called the 5' RACE reads; every CDR3 protein appears as one record, without DNA. Recorded here are roughly 300,000 distinct CDR3 sequences; the top ten clones represent 4% to 5%. The source of this sequence is a woman aged 18-69 years in good health. The sequenced material came from blood T cells: a sorted CD56 or NKG2C T cell subset, CD4+ or CD8+ T cells, or bulk PBMC T cells (not recorded which).

The CDR3 loop reads CASILLGARYTEAFF. V and J are TRBV7-3 and TRBJ1-1; no DNA is available, so the TRBD1 call from TCRdb remains unchecked. Germline assignment: CDR1 SGHTA and CDR2 FQGTGA. The CDR3 length is 15 residues.